This T cell receptor (beta chain) was sequenced during a study of CD8+ T cells in alopecia areata (dated 2018 in TCRdb). General notes on the study: Skin from C3H/HeJ donors with spontaneous alopecia (about 6-12 months old) was grafted onto female C3H/HeJ recipients that were roughly 7-11 weeks old. High-throughput TCRbeta sequencing was used to examine T cell clonal expansion in alopecia areata in both the C3H/HeJ mouse model and human patients. On the human side, TCRbeta sequencing was run on scalp tissue and on sorted CD4+ and CD8+ peripheral blood T cells from healthy controls and from alopecia areata patients with either patchy or totalis/universalis disease. Clonality in the scalp was compared among normal scalp (n=4), patchy alopecia areata scalp (n=8), and alopecia totalis/universalis scalp (n=8). RNA was extracted with the PAXgene miRNA kit for fixed scalp, the miRNeasy kit for PBMCs, and the RNeasy kit for mouse skin. immunoSEQ multiplex PCR using 35 Vbeta forward primers and 13 Jbeta reverse primers was used to amplify TCRbeta CDR3 regions. Findings and caveats that apply to the study as a whole: Higher clonality and more expanded CD8+ clones were observed in lesional scalp than in normal scalp, particularly in alopecia totalis/universalis, a finding suggestive of antigenic drive. Compared with mice, TCR sequences shared between patients were less clear, possibly partly because of HLA diversity across the patient population. Unlike mouse skin, where gammadelta T cells dominate, normal human skin contains resident alphabeta T cells that get sequenced too, which complicates analysis of the scalp TCR repertoire.

CDR1 and CDR2 are read off the germline V gene as MNHDT and YYDKIL. Trimming leaves V shorter by 6 bases and J shorter by 0 bases, with the junction holding 7 bases beyond the gene matches. From its cysteine to its phenylalanine, the CDR3 spans 15 amino acids. Sequencing covers 33 bases of the CDR3, shown here with the frame starting at base 1. Preparation of the library involved the immunoSEQ multiplex PCR assay. RNA was extracted from all samples and reverse transcribed into cDNA, which served as template for TCR sequencing. First-strand cDNA was synthesized using SuperScript III with a 2:1 mix of oligo-dT and random hexamers. A synthetic immune receptor repertoire was used to assess amplification bias, and residual bias was removed computationally. Libraries were sequenced on Illumina HiSeq using 60 bp reads that covered the CDR3 and were read from J toward V. The original methods were these. Raw reads were preprocessed to remove errors, and CDR3 was defined according to IMGT conventions as the region from the conserved cysteine to phenylalanine. Clonality was computed as 1 minus the Shannon entropy, with the entropy normalized by log2 of the number of productive unique TCRs. Scalp TCRbeta sequences were cross-referenced with sorted blood CD4 and CD8 repertoires so that the CD4 or CD8 identity of scalp clones could be inferred. The table comes from immuneACCESS by way of TCRdb, which keeps in-frame sequences with V and J called. Part of the clones is missing from these tables; in studies checked, under half for an unresolved V gene and the rest for unknown reasons. The D gene and trimming were derived from the DNA, and the V and J assignments and clone size from that table. The sample records 90,000 to 130,000 clones, none occurring a single time. The ten largest clones add up to 20% of the sample.

About this clone itself: What this receptor recognizes is not known. Gene names and germline sequences here are the mouse ones. The CDR3 goes on 4 residues after the read ends, and that part is filled in from the germline J gene.

This chain is built from TRBV17 and TRBJ2-7; 8 of the junction bases match TRBD2. Sequencing was performed on lesional skin. The TCR sequence derives from a C3H/HeJ mouse with alopecia areata. In terms of MHC, this strain is H2-k. This receptor carries the CDR3 CASRRTGRSSYEQYF. The DNA read from the CDR3 is TGTGCTAGCAGGAGGACTGGGAGGAGCTCCTAT.